This section outlines one T cell receptor (beta chain) sequence together with its context. The sample comes from a study of shared clonotypes between healthy human individuals. Clones were read by immunoSEQ multiplex PCR, and TCRdb kept only the in-frame ones, dropping some. The sample lists about 980,000 clones, approximately 80% occurring once. With 2 bases clipped from V and 4 bases from J, the junction kept 6 bases outside the gene matches. This CDR3 is 15 amino acids long. CDR1 is MRHNA and CDR2 is SNTAGT in the germline V gene. Sequences were obtained from memory CD4+ T cells sorted from blood. The subset here: CD45RA-negative fraction. The source is a man younger than 35 in good health. The chain combines TRBV6-4 with TRBJ1-2, with 8 bases that match TRBD1. CDR3 loop: CASSDGQGASYGYTF. The CDR3 coding sequence is TGTGCCAGCAGTGACGGGCAGGGGGCTTCCTATGGCTACACCTTC.